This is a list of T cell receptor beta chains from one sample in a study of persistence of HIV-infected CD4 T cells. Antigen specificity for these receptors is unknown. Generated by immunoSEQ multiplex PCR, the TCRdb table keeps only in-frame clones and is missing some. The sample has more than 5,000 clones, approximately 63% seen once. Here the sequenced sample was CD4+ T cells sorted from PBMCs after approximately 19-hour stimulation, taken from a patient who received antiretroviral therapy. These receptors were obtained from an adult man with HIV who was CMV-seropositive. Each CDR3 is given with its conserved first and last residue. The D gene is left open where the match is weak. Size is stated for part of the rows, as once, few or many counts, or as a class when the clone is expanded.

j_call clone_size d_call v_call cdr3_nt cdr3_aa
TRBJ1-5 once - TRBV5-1 TGCGCCAGCAGCTTGGAGGCAGGGCTGCAGCCCCAGCATTTT CASSLEAGLQPQHF
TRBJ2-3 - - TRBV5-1 TGCGCCAGCAACAGGGCGATAGACGGCACAGATACGCAGTATTTT CASNRAIDGTDTQYF
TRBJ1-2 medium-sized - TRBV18 TGTGCCAGCTCAACCGAAGCTAACTATGGCTACACCTTC CASSTEANYGYTF
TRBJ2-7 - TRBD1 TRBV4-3 TGCGCCAGCAGCCCGCGGGACAGGGCCTCCTACGAGCAGTACTTC CASSPRDRASYEQYF
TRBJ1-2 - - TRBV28 TGTGCCAGCAGTTCTATCGGGGGGGGCAGCTATGGCTACACCTTC CASSSIGGGSYGYTF
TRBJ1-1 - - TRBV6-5 TGTGCCAGCAGCCCCCTTTTACAACTACAGACAGAAGCTTTCTTT CASSPLLQLQTEAFF
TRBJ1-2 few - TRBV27 TGTGCCAGCAGTTTGGGGGGAAACTATGGCTACACCTTC CASSLGGNYGYTF
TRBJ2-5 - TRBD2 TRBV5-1 TGCGCCAGCAGTTCCACCTCGGGGGGGCAAGAGACCCAGTACTTC CASSSTSGGQETQYF
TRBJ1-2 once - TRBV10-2 TGCGCCAGCAGTGAAACAGGGTGGGGTAATGGCTACACCTTC CASSETGWGNGYTF
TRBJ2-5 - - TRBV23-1 TGCGCCAGCAGTCAATCCGTCCCGGACATCCAAGAGACCCAGTACTTC CASSQSVPDIQETQYF
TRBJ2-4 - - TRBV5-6 TGTGCCAGCAGCTTGCTAACCGGGACGAGGTACTTC CASSLLTGTRYF
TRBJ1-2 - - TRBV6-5 TGTGCCAGCAGTTACTCGAACACCCATGGCTACACCTTC CASSYSNTHGYTF
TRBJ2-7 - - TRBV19 TGTGCCAGGAAAGACCCGGAAGGTGACGAGCAGTATTTC CARKDPEGDEQYF
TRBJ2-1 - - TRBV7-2 TGTGCCAGCAGCTTAGACCGTGCTTTTCACAATGAGCAGTTCTTC CASSLDRAFHNEQFF
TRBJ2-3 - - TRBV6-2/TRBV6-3 TGTGCCAGCAGTTTGGCGCGGGGGCGGCGCACAGATACGCAGTATTTT CASSLARGRRTDTQYF
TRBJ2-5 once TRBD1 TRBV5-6 TGTGCCAGCAGCCAAGACAGGGGGCTGCAAGAGACCCAGTACTTC CASSQDRGLQETQYF
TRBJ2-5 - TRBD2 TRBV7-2 TGTGCCAGCAGCCCAACTCTAGCGGGGGGGCCTGTAGAGACCCAGTACTTC CASSPTLAGGPVETQYF
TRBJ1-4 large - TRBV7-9 TGTGCCAGCAGCCTCGAGTCCGAGGTGCGGTTTTTT CASSLESEVRFF
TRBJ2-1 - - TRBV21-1 TGTGCCAGCAGCAAACGGCGGGGGCCCCACAATGAGCAGTTCTTC CASSKRRGPHNEQFF
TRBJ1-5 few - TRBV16 TGTGCCAGCAGCCAATCCACAGTGACCGGGCAGCCCCAGCATTTT CASSQSTVTGQPQHF
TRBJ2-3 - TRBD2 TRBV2 TGTGCCCGTCAAGGGCCTAGCGGGGGGTTATGGGGCACAGATACGCAGTATTTT CARQGPSGGLWGTDTQYF
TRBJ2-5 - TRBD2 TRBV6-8 TGTGCCAGCAGTCCTAGCGGGGGGGCCTCACAAGAGACCCAGTACTTC CASSPSGGASQETQYF
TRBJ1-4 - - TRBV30 TGTGCCTGGAGGGGGTTTGCAACTAATGAAAAACTGTTTTTT CAWRGFATNEKLFF
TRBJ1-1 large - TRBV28 TGTGCCAGCAGTGGGGCGGCGGGGCGACCTGAAGCTTTCTTT CASSGAAGRPEAFF
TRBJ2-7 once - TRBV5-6 TGTGCCAGCAGCTTGGAACCGCTGAGGGGGGAGCAGTACTTC CASSLEPLRGEQYF
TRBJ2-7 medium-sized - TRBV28 TGTGCCAGCAGTTTAAGGGTTGGGATCTCCTACGAGCAGTACTTC CASSLRVGISYEQYF
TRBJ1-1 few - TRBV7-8 TGTGCCAGCAGCCGGGGGACTGTATCTGAAGCTTTCTTT CASSRGTVSEAFF
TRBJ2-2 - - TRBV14 TGTGCCAGCAGCCAACTACAAGCCACCGGGGAGCTGTTTTTT CASSQLQATGELFF
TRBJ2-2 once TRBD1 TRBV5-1 TGCGCCAGCAGCTTTTTGACAGGGGGGCTCACCGGGGAGCTGTTTTTT CASSFLTGGLTGELFF
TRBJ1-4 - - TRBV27 TGTGCCAGCAGTCCCTCTGGAAAACTGTTTTTT CASSPSGKLFF